A selection of T cell receptor beta chains follows, all from one sample in a study of graft-versus-host responses after intestinal transplantation. Only in-frame clones appear in the TCRdb table, and some are missing; sequencing was by immunoSEQ multiplex PCR. This table has roughly 9,900 clones, 94% appearing once. The starting material was PBMCs, obtained 8 days after intestinal transplant. These receptors originate from a human patient who received an intestinal transplant, so some T cells may come from the graft donor. The CDR3 runs from the conserved cysteine through the conserved F or W. D genes are given only for firm matches. Not all rows give a size; the values are once, few, many and, for expanded clones, a class.

clone size | J gene | V gene | CDR3 length | D gene | CDR3 DNA | CDR3 protein
. | TRBJ1-1 | TRBV28 | 13 | . | TGTGCCAGCAGTTTGGGGGTTAGGACTGAAGCTTTCTTT | CASSLGVRTEAFF
once | TRBJ2-2 | TRBV27 | 13 | . | TGTGCCAGCAGTTCAGGGGTGACCGGGGAGCTGTTTTTT | CASSSGVTGELFF
. | TRBJ2-3 | TRBV27 | 12 | . | TGTGCCAGCATGGCCGCCGGAGATACGCAGTATTTT | CASMAAGDTQYF
. | TRBJ2-7 | TRBV27 | 17 | . | TGTGCCAGCAGCCTGGGGGATTCCGGGCCCTCCCCTTTTGAGCAGTACTTC | CASSLGDSGPSPFEQYF
once | TRBJ2-3 | TRBV23-1 | 14 | TRBD1 | TGCGCCAGCGCCTGCGGGGGACAGGGGGTGCCGGAGTATTTT | CASACGGQGVPEYF
. | TRBJ1-2 | TRBV6-5 | 10 | . | TGTGCCAGCAGTTATAAGGGCTACACCTTC | CASSYKGYTF
. | TRBJ2-1 | TRBV28 | 15 | TRBD1 | TGTGCCAGCACAAGACCGGGACAGGGGTACAATGAGCAGTTCTTC | CASTRPGQGYNEQFF
. | TRBJ2-7 | TRBV13 | 14 | TRBD2 | TGTGCCAGCAGCTGGCCCGGACTAGCCGCCGAGCAGTACTTC | CASSWPGLAAEQYF
. | TRBJ2-7 | TRBV5-1 | 14 | TRBD1 | TGCGCCAGCAGCCCGGGACAGGGGTGGGACGAGCAGTACTTC | CASSPGQGWDEQYF
. | TRBJ2-1 | TRBV4-1 | 18 | . | TGCGCCAGCAGCCAAGATTTCGGCGTATCGGGGGCCCGCTCGCCCCAGTTCTTC | CASSQDFGVSGARSPQFF
. | TRBJ2-7 | TRBV23-1 | 14 | TRBD1 | TGCGCCAGCGGGATGGACAGGACCTCCTACGAGCAGTACTTC | CASGMDRTSYEQYF